These 30 T cell receptor beta chains were all obtained from the same sample, sequenced in a study of identical twins. Each CDR3 protein is one row after TCRdb ran MiXCR on the 5' RACE reads. This sample has about 900,000 distinct CDR3 sequences; around an eighth occur once, and the top ten carry under 2%. This same sample was also part of a study on yellow fever vaccine responses in identical twins.

Sequenced input: PBMCs. These receptors all stem from a woman younger than 35 in good health.

The V and J genes are TRBV6-6 and TRBJ1-4, with D unclear. Deletions cut 10 bases from V and 5 bases from J, with 8 bases between. Germline CDR1 reads MNHNY; CDR2 reads SVGAGI (reference sequence). The CDR3 loop spans 11 amino acids. CDR3 residues: CATGVNEKLFF. The DNA of the CDR3 is TGTGCCACTGGTGTCAATGAAAAACTGTTTTTT.

This clonotype was seen only a few times. The CDR3 sequence: CASSTKQGPTSYEQYF. The CDR3, as DNA: TGCGCCAGCAGCACAAAACAGGGGCCTACGTCCTACGAGCAGTACTTC. The chain joins TRBV5-1 to TRBJ2-7, with 7 nucleotides matching TRBD1. Germline V gene data show CDR1 as SGHRS and CDR2 as YFSETQ. CDR3 length equals 16 residues. The ends lost 4 bases at V and 1 base at J; junction bases unmatched: 11.

This clonotype occurred a few times. J is TRBJ2-3 and V is TRBV7-9; either TRBD1 or TRBD2 may supply D (5 bases each). CDR3 length equals 16 residues. Trimming took off 3 bases at V and 0 bases at J, with 13 bases between the two ends. Germline V gives CDR1 SEHNR, CDR2 FQNEAQ (reference sequence). Written as DNA, the CDR3 is TGTGCCAGCAGCTTCCCCGAGGGGCATAGCACAGATACGCAGTATTTT. This sequence encodes CASSFPEGHSTDTQYF.

This clonotype was counted only a few times. The chain has TRBV9 and TRBJ2-7, with TRBD1 matching 7 bases. Germline V gives CDR1 SGDLS, CDR2 YYNGEE. This CDR3 comprises 16 residues. V shed 3 bases, J shed 2 bases, and the junction held 11 bases outside the gene matches. The CDR3 coding sequence is TGTGCCAGCAGCGGGACAGGAAAAATACCCCCCTACGAGCAGTACTTC. Translation: CASSGTGKIPPYEQYF.

This chain joins TRBV10-3 and TRBJ1-2, with TRBD1 identical over 8 bases. There are 13 residues in the CDR3. Germline loops: CDR1 ENHRY, CDR2 SYGVKD. V shed 2 bases, J shed 7 bases, and the junction held 3 bases outside the gene matches. The chain's CDR3 is CAISEGQGAGYTF. The CDR3 region has the DNA TGTGCCATCAGTGAGGGACAGGGAGCTGGCTACACCTTC.

The table lists this clonotype with many counts. The CDR3 DNA follows: TGTGCCAGCAGCTTGGGTCCTCCGGGAGTGCTTACCGGGGAGCTGTTTTTT. Protein: CASSLGPPGVLTGELFF. V gene TRBV5-5 combines with J gene TRBJ2-2; a weak D match, TRBD2 (6 bases). CDR3 length: 17 amino acids. The V end lost 0 bases, the J end lost 5 bases, and 17 bases lay between the germline ends. Per germline, CDR1 SGHKS and CDR2 YYEKEE (reference sequence).

The chain recombines TRBV10-3 with TRBJ1-1; 7 bases match TRBD1. CDR1 and CDR2 (germline): ENHRY, SYGVKD. With 6 bases clipped from V and 1 base from J, the junction kept 5 bases outside the gene matches. The CDR3 has 14 amino acids. For the CDR3, the DNA is TGTGCCATCAGGATGGGACAGACGAACACTGAAGCTTTCTTT. Protein sequence: CAIRMGQTNTEAFF.

A few counts support this clonotype. This chain joins TRBV7-8 and TRBJ1-6; D gene ambiguous. V lost 6 bases, J lost 6 bases, and 9 bases lay in between. Germline values: CDR1 SGHVS, CDR2 FQNEAQ. There are 13 residues in the CDR3. CDR3 sequence (DNA): TGTGCCAGCAGGTCGACCCTTAATTCACCCCTCCACTTT. Its translation is CASRSTLNSPLHF.

The CDR3 spells CASSLGVAPATNEKLFF. Written as DNA, the CDR3 is TGTGCCAGCAGTTTGGGCGTGGCCCCTGCAACTAATGAAAAACTGTTTTTT. The gene calls are TRBV12-3 or TRBV12-4 and TRBJ1-4, with D unclear. This CDR3 has 17 residues. V was shortened by 3 bases and J by 0 bases, with 14 bases between the two germline ends.

V usage is TRBV15 and J usage is TRBJ2-1; D not resolved. V shed 5 bases and J shed 0 bases, with 17 bases lying between them. Germline loops: CDR1 LNHNV, CDR2 YYDKDF (reference sequence). CDR3 length: 17 residues. The CDR3 DNA reads as TGTGCCACCAGCTCCCAAAGAGCACTGAACTCCTACAATGAGCAGTTCTTC. Encoded protein: CATSSQRALNSYNEQFF.

The table lists this clonotype with many counts. The chain uses TRBV4-1 and TRBJ1-4; D is ambiguous. Germline loops: CDR1 MGHRA, CDR2 YSYEKL. The CDR3 runs to 18 residues. V was shortened by 1 base and J by 8 bases, with 23 bases between the two germline ends. The CDR3 region has the DNA TGCGCCAGCAGCCAAGTTCACATGGGCTTTCTGAGGCGGGAAAAACTGTTTTTT. This codes for CASSQVHMGFLRREKLFF.

J is TRBJ1-5 and V is TRBV12-3 or TRBV12-4; D is undetermined. This CDR3 has 14 amino acids. V lost 3 bases, J lost 5 bases, and 11 bases lay in between. CDR3 DNA: TGTGCCAGCAGTTTGGGGTTCGGGCATCAGCCCCAGCATTTT. It encodes CASSLGFGHQPQHF.

This clonotype showed up just a few times. This chain joins TRBV10-3 and TRBJ2-1; 10 bases match TRBD2. With 5 bases clipped from V and 2 bases from J, the junction kept 3 bases outside the gene matches. This CDR3 region has 15 residues. Germline CDR1 and CDR2: ENHRY and SYGVKD. CDR3 nucleotides: TGTGCCATCAGTAAGACTAGCGGGCCCTACAATGAGCAGTTCTTC. It codes for CAISKTSGPYNEQFF.

This clonotype showed up just a few times. The chain carries TRBV4-1 and TRBJ2-1; TRBD1 agrees at 7 bases. Trimming took 3 bases from V and 2 from J; bases not matched to a gene: 10. Germline V gene lookup returns CDR1 MGHRA and CDR2 YSYEKL. The CDR3 has 17 residues. DNA for the CDR3: TGCGCCAGCAGCCAGAGACAGGGAAAAGCCCCCTACAATGAGCAGTTCTTC. It specifies CASSQRQGKAPYNEQFF.

The chain joins TRBV12-3 or TRBV12-4 to TRBJ2-7; D tentatively reads TRBD1 or TRBD2 (5 bases each). V lost 1 base to trimming and J lost 3 bases, with 13 bases between them. This CDR3 comprises 15 residues. The CDR3 here is CASSLGSGRGYEQYF. For the CDR3, the DNA is TGTGCCAGCAGTTTAGGGTCAGGGAGAGGCTACGAGCAGTACTTC.

In its sample, this clonotype was seen a few times. In DNA form, the CDR3 reads TGCAGTGCTCCAGGGGGCTGGGAGCAGTTCTTC. Encoded protein: CSAPGGWEQFF. The gene calls are TRBV20-1 and TRBJ2-1; TRBD1 matches at 8 bases. The CDR3 runs 11 residues. Looked up from germline, CDR1 is DFQATT and CDR2 is SNEGSKA (reference sequence). Trimming cost V 5 bases and J 10 bases; bases outside gene matches: 4.

The rearrangement joins TRBV28 to TRBJ2-1; the match to TRBD1 covers 9 bases. V trimming: 6 bases; J trimming: 7 bases; junction bases outside the gene matches: 13. The CDR3 has 16 amino acids. Germline-derived CDR1 and CDR2 are MDHEN and SYDVKM. The CDR3 sequence: CASRPPPGQGRNEQFF. The CDR3 coding sequence is TGTGCCAGCAGGCCACCGCCGGGACAGGGTAGGAATGAGCAGTTCTTC.

This chain connects TRBV2 to TRBJ2-3; maybe TRBD1 (5 bases). The V end was cut by 1 base, the J end by 2 bases, with 22 bases between. This CDR3 is built from 19 residues. Germline V gene lookup returns CDR1 SNHLY and CDR2 FYNNEI. Here the CDR3 reads CASSEVGVDWAGNTDTQYF. CDR3 nucleotides: TGTGCCAGCAGTGAAGTTGGGGTTGATTGGGCAGGGAACACAGATACGCAGTATTTT.

The J gene is TRBJ2-1, the V gene TRBV28; D might be TRBD1 (7 bases). V shed 5 bases and J shed 7 bases, with 21 bases lying between them. Germline CDR1 reads MDHEN; CDR2 reads SYDVKM. CDR3 length: 16 amino acids. CDR3 amino acids: CASSGSTGIGGNEQFF. The CDR3 DNA reads TGTGCCAGCAGTGGATCGACAGGGATCGGAGGGAATGAGCAGTTCTTC.

The genes are TRBV6-1 and TRBJ2-6; the D gene is possibly TRBD2 (5 bases). V lost 4 bases and J lost 0, with 10 bases in between. Germline V gives CDR1 MNHNS, CDR2 SASEGT. This CDR3 is 16 amino acids long. In nucleotides, the CDR3 is TGTGCCAGCAGTGGTGGAGGAGCCTCTGGGGCCAACGTCCTGACTTTC. Residues: CASSGGGASGANVLTF.

This clonotype was picked up a small number of times. This chain connects TRBV27 to TRBJ2-5, with 8 bases identical to TRBD1. Losses at the gene ends were 6 bases for V and 5 bases for J; bases not matched to a gene: 11. The germline CDR1 and CDR2 sequences are MNHEY and SMNVEV (reference sequence). The CDR3 extends over 15 amino acids. This chain's CDR3 is CASRPPAGGDETQYF. The CDR3 region has the DNA TGTGCCAGCAGACCCCCTGCAGGGGGCGACGAGACCCAGTACTTC.

This clonotype was seen only a few times. CDR3 sequence reads: CATSRGTSGLEGEQFF. CDR3 DNA: TGTGCCACCAGCAGAGGTACTAGCGGCTTAGAGGGTGAGCAGTTCTTC. V usage is TRBV15 and J usage is TRBJ2-1; 8 bases fit TRBD2. The CDR3 is made up of 16 amino acids. V lost 1 base, J lost 9 bases, and 11 bases stayed unmatched. Germline V lookup: CDR1 LNHNV, CDR2 YYDKDF (reference sequence).

In nucleotides, the CDR3 is TGCGCCAGCAGCTTGGACTACAGCGGAGCCCAAGAGACCCAGTACTTC. This encodes CASSLDYSGAQETQYF. J is TRBJ2-5 and V is TRBV5-1, with D possibly matching TRBD2 (5 bases). The V gene lost 0 bases and the J gene lost 1 base, with 13 bases spanning the gap. Germline V gives CDR1 SGHRS, CDR2 YFSETQ. The CDR3 is 16 amino acids.

The chain joins TRBV6-1 to TRBJ2-7; D not resolved. The germline CDR1 and CDR2 sequences are MNHNS and SASEGT. This CDR3 contains 13 residues. Trimming stripped 6 bases from V and 7 bases from J, with 16 bases between. Written as DNA, the CDR3 is TGTGCCAGCAGCGGACGACTGCCGCGAGAGCAGTACTTC. Its protein product is CASSGRLPREQYF.

CDR3 DNA sequence: TGTGCCACCAGGGAAACTGGGAGCTCCTACAATGAGCAGTTCTTC. As protein: CATRETGSSYNEQFF. The J gene is TRBJ2-1, the V gene TRBV24-1; possible D gene TRBD2, 5 bases. Trimming removed 7 bases at V and 0 bases at J, with 12 bases between. The CDR3 runs to 15 residues. The germline CDR1 and CDR2 sequences are KGHDR and SFDVKD.

This clonotype was observed a handful of times. This chain connects TRBV12-3 or TRBV12-4 to TRBJ2-7; TRBD2 matches at 8 bases. J lost 3 bases, V lost 3 bases, and 10 bases had no gene match. The CDR3 sequence is 16 residues long. The CDR3 loop reads CASSFSGGTHFYEQYF. The CDR3 DNA reads as TGTGCCAGCAGTTTTTCGGGAGGGACGCACTTCTACGAGCAGTACTTC.

This clonotype was seen at least ten times. The chain employs TRBV3-1 and TRBJ2-3; unclear D gene. The CDR3 length is 14 residues. Germline lookup yields CDR1 LGHDT and CDR2 YNNKEL (reference sequence). Trimming took off 2 bases at V and 7 bases at J, with 13 bases between the two ends. CDR3 loop: CASSQFLAANTQYF. The CDR3 DNA is TGTGCCAGCAGCCAATTTCTCGCGGCCAATACGCAGTATTTT.

This sequence joins TRBV28 and TRBJ1-2, with a tentative D call TRBD1 (6 bases). CDR1 and CDR2 (germline): MDHEN, SYDVKM. The CDR3 has 15 residues. V dropped 6 bases and J dropped 1 base, with 15 bases sitting between them. This CDR3 reads CASRGVQGSNYGYTF. As DNA, the CDR3 is TGTGCCAGCAGGGGTGTCCAGGGGAGTAACTATGGCTACACCTTC.

This clonotype was counted only a few times. This rearrangement joins TRBV7-9 to TRBJ1-1; a weak D match, TRBD1 (5 bases). CDR1 is SEHNR and CDR2 is FQNEAQ in the germline V gene (reference sequence). The CDR3 consists of 15 residues. The ends were cut back, 1 base at V and 0 bases at J, with 9 bases in the middle. The DNA of the CDR3 is TGTGCCAGCAGCTTAGTGCGACAGTTGAACACTGAAGCTTTCTTT. This sequence encodes CASSLVRQLNTEAFF.

This clonotype was recorded at least ten times. V gene TRBV3-1 combines with J gene TRBJ2-1; maybe TRBD2 (5 bases). The ends were cut back, 1 base at V and 8 bases at J, with 9 bases in the middle. Germline V gives CDR1 LGHDT, CDR2 YNNKEL (reference sequence). The CDR3 runs 13 residues. CDR3 sequence (DNA): TGTGCCAGCAGCCAAGGAAATAGCGATGAGCAGTTCTTC. Amino acids: CASSQGNSDEQFF.